This T cell receptor beta chain was found in a study of T cell responses to AZD1222 COVID-19 vaccine. On the study more broadly: Combined were second doses at about 4 or about 12 weeks.

Worth noting for this clone: Antigen: not known.

The method was immunoSEQ multiplex PCR; TCRdb's version includes in-frame clones alone and lacks a portion of them. Found here are tens of thousands of clones, 90% of them singletons; the top ten hold roughly 5.2%. Findings of the study overall: Most donors were white British, females outnumbered males, and clonal diversity was possibly underestimated. As reported, nearly half of all spike-specific TCRs target variant regions that are unmutated.

The CDR3 runs 16 residues. Trimming removed 3 bases at V and 2 bases at J, with 14 bases between. Looked up from germline, CDR1 is SNHLY and CDR2 is FYNNEI. Sequenced material: peripheral blood, taken on day 0 of AZD1222 vaccination. The clonotype was recovered from an adult in good health. The chain uses TRBV2 and TRBJ2-1; either TRBD1 or TRBD2 may supply D (6 bases each). Here the CDR3 reads CASSEDRGPTYNEQFF. Written as DNA, the CDR3 is TGTGCCAGCAGTGAGGACCGGGGGCCGACCTACAATGAGCAGTTCTTC.